Below, 29 T cell receptor beta chains from the same sample are listed, as sequenced in a study of control samples from healthy donors and cancer patients. Sequencing used immunoSEQ multiplex PCR; TCRdb keeps in-frame clones, though not all of them. The profile shows about 89,000 clones, approximately 86% of them singletons. Sequencing used blood. The receptors derive from a man under 40 in good health.

The table lists this clone with a count of one. The genes are TRBV19 and TRBJ1-1; TRBD1 might be the D (5 bases). Trimming shortened V by 9 bases and J by 0 bases, and 17 bases separated the two germline ends. Germline V lookup: CDR1 LNHDA, CDR2 SQIVND (reference sequence). This CDR3 region has 15 residues. CDR3 loop: CASARRQTMNTEAFF. The CDR3 coding sequence is TGTGCCAGCGCCCGTAGACAGACTATGAACACTGAAGCTTTCTTT.

This sequence joins TRBV24-1 and TRBJ1-2; 7 bases agree with TRBD1. This CDR3 has 14 amino acids. From germline, CDR1 is KGHDR and CDR2 SFDVKD. The V and J ends lost 1 base and 5 bases, in that order; junction bases with no gene match: 3. As DNA, the CDR3 is TGTGCCACCAGTGATTTCGGGACAGAATATGGCTACACCTTC. Amino acids: CATSDFGTEYGYTF.

For the CDR3, the DNA is TGCGCCAGCAGTCAATCGAGGCAGGGGGTCTCTGGGGCCAACGTCCTGACTTTC. Translating gives CASSQSRQGVSGANVLTF. J is TRBJ2-6 and V is TRBV23-1; 7 nucleotides align to TRBD1. TRBV23-1 falls under the ORF class, with uncertain function. Germline trimming cut 0 bases from V and 0 bases from J; bases unmatched to any gene: 5. This CDR3 comprises 18 residues.

The genes are TRBV11-2 and TRBJ1-2; D gene unclear. Germline values: CDR1 SGHAT, CDR2 FQNNGV. V lost 5 bases and J 8 bases, leaving 21 bases between the germline ends. The CDR3 has 15 amino acids. Here the CDR3 DNA reads TGTGCCAGCAGCCGGCCGGGGTCGGGGTCAATGGGCTACACCTTC. Translation gives CASSRPGSGSMGYTF.

V is TRBV4-2 and J is TRBJ2-7; D perhaps matches TRBD2 (7 bases). The CDR3 has 17 amino acids. Germline-derived CDR1 and CDR2 are LGHNA and YNFKEQ. Trimming pared 2 bases from V and 2 bases from J, leaving 19 bases between. The CDR3 protein is CASSQHVGGDLPYEQYF. The CDR3, as DNA: TGTGCCAGCAGCCAACACGTAGGGGGGGACTTACCCTACGAGCAGTACTTC.

The rearrangement links TRBV4-1 to TRBJ2-2; no firm D call. The germline V gene has CDR1 MGHRA and CDR2 YSYEKL. Trimming removed 0 bases at V and 5 bases at J, with 16 bases between. CDR3 length: 17 residues. The CDR3 coding sequence is TGCGCCAGCAGCCAAGAAAGGGCAAATCCTAGGACCGGGGAGCTGTTTTTT. Protein sequence: CASSQERANPRTGELFF.

This clone has a handful of counts. The chain employs TRBV4-1 and TRBJ2-7, with a weak D call TRBD2 (5 bases). The V end was cut by 1 base, the J end by 2 bases, with 18 bases between. The CDR3 consists of 17 residues. Germline lookup yields CDR1 MGHRA and CDR2 YSYEKL. This CDR3 reads CASSQVPDPGGAYEQYV. The CDR3 nucleotides read TGCGCCAGCAGCCAAGTCCCGGACCCCGGAGGTGCCTACGAGCAGTACGTC.

The J gene is TRBJ1-1, the V gene TRBV18; a weak D match, TRBD1 (5 bases). The germline V and J ends were trimmed by 3 bases and 0 bases, with 20 bases remaining between them. This CDR3 comprises 18 residues. Germline CDR1 KGHSH, CDR2 LQKENI. In DNA, the CDR3 is TGTGCCAGCTCACCTCCTCCGGGACGCACCTTGATGAACACTGAAGCTTTCTTT. It yields the protein CASSPPPGRTLMNTEAFF.

This chain connects TRBV29-1 to TRBJ2-7; tentatively, D is TRBD2 (5 bases). V lost 3 bases to trimming and J lost 3 bases, with 12 bases between them. This CDR3 has 13 residues. In germline, CDR1 is SQVTM, CDR2 ANQGSEA. The CDR3: CSVDTGYNYEQYF. The CDR3 DNA follows: TGCAGCGTTGATACGGGATACAACTACGAGCAGTACTTC.

This chain connects TRBV4-1 to TRBJ1-2, with D possibly being TRBD1 (5 bases). The CDR3 contains 16 residues. Germline loops: CDR1 MGHRA, CDR2 YSYEKL. Trimming pared 3 bases from V and 2 bases from J, leaving 16 bases between. CDR3 protein: CASSHHVGGSNYGYTF. The CDR3 DNA is TGCGCCAGCAGCCACCACGTGGGGGGGTCAAACTATGGCTACACCTTC.

The genes are TRBV11-1 and TRBJ2-3; D might be TRBD1 (5 bases). The CDR3 is 15 residues long. Germline assignment: CDR1 SGHAT and CDR2 FQDESV (reference sequence). Trimming took off 4 bases at V and 0 bases at J, with 11 bases between the two ends. The CDR3: CASSSQGYSTDTQYF. The CDR3 coding sequence is TGTGCCAGCAGCTCCCAGGGTTATAGCACAGATACGCAGTATTTT.

This clone occurred once. The rearrangement links TRBV7-9 to TRBJ2-5; D not certain. The V end was cut by 3 bases, the J end by 5 bases, with 7 bases between. There are 12 residues in the CDR3. Germline V lookup: CDR1 SEHNR, CDR2 FQNEAQ (reference sequence). The CDR3 reads CASSLDGETQYF. DNA for the CDR3: TGTGCCAGCAGCTTGGATGGGGAGACCCAGTACTTC. Complete variable domain (other parts from reference TRBV7-9 and TRBJ2-5): DTGVSQNPRHKITKRGQNVTFRCDPISEHNRLYWYRQTLGQGPEFLTYFQNEAQLEKSRLLSDRFSAERPKGSFSTLEIQRTEQGDSAMYLCASSLDGETQYFGPGTRLLVL.

The chain employs TRBV6-6 and TRBJ2-2, with 8 bases that match TRBD1. This CDR3 is 16 amino acids long. Germline assignment: CDR1 MNHNY and CDR2 SVGAGI (reference sequence). Unmatched junction bases numbered 17, after V lost 10 bases and J lost 7 bases. The CDR3 DNA is TGTGCCACCAACCCTGGGACAGGCCTGACGGGCGGGGAGCTGTTTTTT. This sequence encodes CATNPGTGLTGGELFF.

The chain uses TRBV30 and TRBJ1-1, with 9 bases fitting TRBD1. The V gene end was trimmed by 5 bases and the J gene end by 1 base; junction bases not matched to a gene: 2. The CDR3 is 13 residues long. From germline, CDR1 is GTSNPN and CDR2 SVGIG (reference sequence). CDR3 DNA: TGTGCCTGGGACAGGGGGACGAACACTGAAGCTTTCTTT. It specifies CAWDRGTNTEAFF.

V and J are TRBV29-1 and TRBJ1-2, with D uncertain. Germline CDR1 reads SQVTM; CDR2 reads ANQGSEA. This CDR3 contains 11 residues. Trimming stripped 3 bases from V and 0 bases from J, with 2 bases between. In nucleotides, the CDR3 is TGCAGCGTTGAGACTAACTATGGCTACACCTTC. This translates into CSVETNYGYTF.

This chain joins TRBV10-2 and TRBJ1-2; D possibly corresponds to TRBD1 (5 bases). Germline V gene lookup returns CDR1 WSHSY and CDR2 SAAADI. The germline V and J ends were trimmed by 2 bases and 4 bases, with 14 bases remaining between them. This CDR3 comprises 15 residues. CDR3 DNA: TGCGCCAGCAGTGAGCCCCAGCAGGGTACCTATGGCTACACCTTC. Protein: CASSEPQQGTYGYTF.

Only one count was recorded for this clone. The V call is TRBV2, the J call TRBJ1-6, with 7 positions matching TRBD1. V shed 6 bases, J shed 7 bases, and the junction held 9 bases outside the gene matches. Germline CDR1 is SNHLY and CDR2 is FYNNEI. The CDR3 loop spans 15 amino acids. The CDR3 is CASSPGQVLNSPLHF. CDR3 DNA sequence: TGTGCCAGCAGCCCCGGACAGGTGTTGAATTCACCCCTCCACTTT.

The chain links TRBV30 to TRBJ1-5, with TRBD1 identical over 7 bases. V trimming: 3 bases; J trimming: 1 base; junction bases outside the gene matches: 3. There are 14 residues in the CDR3. From germline, CDR1 is GTSNPN and CDR2 SVGIG (reference sequence). The CDR3 DNA sequence: TGTGCCTGGAGAGAACAGGGGAGCAATCAGCCCCAGCATTTT. Translation gives CAWREQGSNQPQHF.

This chain joins TRBV19 and TRBJ1-5; 8 positions agree with TRBD1. Trimming took 7 bases from V and 6 from J; bases not matched to a gene: 11. The CDR3 is 15 amino acids. The germline CDR1 and CDR2 sequences are LNHDA and SQIVND (reference sequence). Here the CDR3 reads CASTLGTGTSQPQHF. Written as DNA, the CDR3 is TGTGCCAGTACCCTTGGGACAGGTACGAGTCAGCCCCAGCATTTT.

For the CDR3, the DNA is TGTGCCAGCACCACGGCGGGTTCGGCCACTGAAGCTTTCTTT. Encoded protein: CASTTAGSATEAFF. The V call is TRBV28, the J call TRBJ1-1; D not resolved. From germline, CDR1 is MDHEN and CDR2 SYDVKM. Trimming removed 7 bases at V and 4 bases at J, with 16 bases between. This CDR3 comprises 14 residues.

This chain connects TRBV7-9 to TRBJ2-7, with 9 bases that match TRBD1. CDR1 is SEHNR and CDR2 is FQNEAQ in the germline V gene (reference sequence). The V and J ends lost 2 bases and 4 bases, in that order; junction bases with no gene match: 6. The CDR3 is 15 residues long. CDR3: CASSLSRDRAYEQYF. As DNA, the CDR3 is TGTGCCAGCAGCTTATCCCGGGACAGGGCTTACGAGCAGTACTTC.

The chain has TRBV15 and TRBJ1-1; D gene uncertain. Germline values: CDR1 LNHNV, CDR2 YYDKDF (reference sequence). Deletions cut 0 bases from V and 0 bases from J, with 5 bases between. The CDR3 is 14 amino acids. CDR3 sequence reads: CATSRDTVNTEAFF. The CDR3 region has the DNA TGTGCCACCAGCAGAGACACAGTGAACACTGAAGCTTTCTTT.

V is TRBV5-1 and J is TRBJ2-2; D is unclear. With 0 bases removed from V and 7 bases from J, the gap between germline ends came to 10 bases. Germline V gene lookup returns CDR1 SGHRS and CDR2 YFSETQ. There are 14 residues in the CDR3. The CDR3 nucleotides read TGCGCCAGCAGCTTGGTGGGGTATGGCGGGGAGCTGTTTTTT. It specifies CASSLVGYGGELFF.

The chain carries TRBV7-8 and TRBJ2-1; 9 bases map to TRBD2. The V gene end was trimmed by 4 bases and the J gene end by 4 bases; junction bases not matched to a gene: 8. The V gene's germline CDR1 is SGHVS and CDR2 FQNEAQ. The CDR3 spans 16 residues. The CDR3 DNA reads TGTGCCAGCAGCTCCACTTCTCTAGCGGGGTACAATGAGCAGTTCTTC. Residues: CASSSTSLAGYNEQFF.

This clone was seen only once. The V gene is TRBV9, the J gene TRBJ2-3; perhaps TRBD2 as D (7 bases). The germline V gene has CDR1 SGDLS and CDR2 YYNGEE. This CDR3 is built from 17 residues. V shed 0 bases and J shed 0 bases, with 14 bases lying between them. The CDR3 region is CASSVVGGGLSTDTQYF. CDR3 nucleotide sequence: TGTGCCAGCAGCGTAGTAGGGGGGGGGCTGAGCACAGATACGCAGTATTTT.

Written as DNA, the CDR3 is TGTGCCAGCAGTATTTTCTACGAGCAGTACTTC. Its protein is CASSIFYEQYF. The chain couples TRBV2 to TRBJ2-7; D remains ambiguous. V was trimmed by 5 bases and J by 3 bases, leaving 5 bases between them. This CDR3 is 11 amino acids long. Per germline, CDR1 SNHLY and CDR2 FYNNEI.

The chain recombines TRBV19 with TRBJ1-1; D might be TRBD1 (6 bases). The V and J ends lost 7 bases and 1 base respectively, with 13 bases between them. Germline lookup yields CDR1 LNHDA and CDR2 SQIVND (reference sequence). This CDR3 spans 14 amino acids. The CDR3 region is CASKVRGGNTEAFF. DNA for the CDR3: TGTGCCAGTAAGGTGAGGGGGGGGAACACTGAAGCTTTCTTT.

This chain links TRBV18 with TRBJ1-1; 9 positions agree with TRBD1. Germline values: CDR1 KGHSH, CDR2 LQKENI. This CDR3 is built from 17 residues. V dropped 3 bases and J dropped 0; count of bases not matched to a gene: 8. The CDR3 nucleotides read TGTGCCAGCTCACCCCTGACAGGGGGGCTTATGAACACTGAAGCTTTCTTT. The encoded protein is CASSPLTGGLMNTEAFF.

V usage is TRBV5-6 and J usage is TRBJ1-2, with D possibly being TRBD1 (5 bases). This CDR3 has 14 amino acids. Deletions cut 2 bases from V and 7 bases from J, with 15 bases between. CDR1 and CDR2 from the germline V gene are SGHDT and YYEEEE. CDR3 coding DNA: TGTGCCAGCAGCTTATACGCAGGGTCTAGTGGCTACACCTTC. Translation: CASSLYAGSSGYTF.